This passage covers 19 T cell receptor beta chains from one sample sequenced in a study of blood T cell repertoires in COVID-19. Here immunoSEQ multiplex PCR was the method, and the copy in TCRdb shows in-frame clones only, minus some. Seen here are hundreds of thousands of clones, 88% observed once, and the top ten hold about 3%. The specimen sequenced was PBMCs or T cells enriched from blood (not recorded which). The receptor source for this set is a woman between 50 and 59 years old who had recovered from COVID-19.

The chain recombines TRBV19 with TRBJ2-1; 7 nucleotides line up with TRBD1. Germline assignment: CDR1 LNHDA and CDR2 SQIVND (reference sequence). The CDR3 is made up of 13 amino acids. V gave up 4 bases and J gave up 9 bases; unmatched junction bases: 6. Here the CDR3 DNA reads TGTGCCAGTAGTACGACAGGGCTGGGTGAGCAGTTCTTC. It specifies CASSTTGLGEQFF. The complete variable domain, with remaining parts taken from reference TRBV19 and TRBJ2-1, reads DGGITQSPKYLFRKEGQNVTLSCEQNLNHDAMYWYRQDPGQGLRLIYYSQIVNDFQKGDIAEGYSVSREKKESFPLTVTSAQKNPTAFYLCASSTTGLGEQFFGPGTRLTVL.

The rearrangement links TRBV28 to TRBJ1-6; 7 positions match TRBD1. The CDR3 has 15 residues. The V and J ends lost 4 bases and 7 bases, in that order; junction bases with no gene match: 7. Germline V lookup: CDR1 MDHEN, CDR2 SYDVKM. CDR3: CASSSRTGSNSPLHF. The CDR3, as DNA: TGTGCCAGCAGTTCTCGGACAGGATCGAATTCACCCCTCCACTTT.

The rearrangement uses TRBV4-3 and TRBJ1-5; D unclear. CDR1 is LGHNA and CDR2 is YSLEER in the germline V gene. The CDR3 consists of 15 residues. Trimming cost V 4 bases and J 10 bases, with 20 bases left between them. As DNA, the CDR3 is TGCGCCAGCAGCCCTCAAGCTCCTCCGAACAGACCCCAGCATTTT. This encodes CASSPQAPPNRPQHF.

This chain uses TRBV7-2 with TRBJ2-2, with TRBD2 identical over 10 bases. Losses at the gene ends were 5 bases for V and 6 bases for J; bases not matched to a gene: 9. Germline values: CDR1 SGHTA, CDR2 FQGNSA. This CDR3 region has 16 residues. The CDR3: CASSPGTSESAGELFF. The CDR3 nucleotides are TGTGCCAGCAGCCCCGGGACTAGCGAAAGTGCCGGGGAGCTGTTTTTT. Using reference TRBV7-2 and TRBJ2-2 for the parts outside the CDR3, the full variable domain is GAGVSQSPSNKVTEKGKDVELRCDPISGHTALYWYRQSLGQGLEFLIYFQGNSAPDKSGLPSDRFSAERTGGSVSTLTIQRTQQEDSAVYLCASSPGTSESAGELFFGEGSRLTVL.

V is TRBV11-1 and J is TRBJ2-1, with 9 bases identical to TRBD2. Germline values: CDR1 SGHAT, CDR2 FQDESV (reference sequence). The trim removed 1 base at V and 6 bases at J, leaving 7 bases unmatched. The CDR3 loop spans 16 amino acids. CDR3 nucleotide sequence: TGTGCCAGCAGCTTAGGTATTAGCGGGAGAACCAATGAGCAGTTCTTC. This sequence encodes CASSLGISGRTNEQFF.

The chain uses TRBV4-3 and TRBJ2-5, with D tentatively TRBD2 (6 bases). The CDR3 is 15 amino acids. The V end lost 0 bases, the J end lost 2 bases, and 10 bases lay between the germline ends. The V gene's germline CDR1 is LGHNA and CDR2 YSLEER. CDR3 residues: CASSQDWGLQETQYF. The CDR3 bases are TGCGCCAGCAGCCAAGATTGGGGACTTCAAGAGACCCAGTACTTC.

The chain recombines TRBV6-5 with TRBJ1-6; unclear D gene. CDR3 length equals 14 residues. Germline-derived CDR1 and CDR2 are MNHEY and SVGAGI. The V end lost 0 bases, the J end lost 10 bases, and 10 bases lay between the germline ends. Written as DNA, the CDR3 is TGTGCCAGCAGTTACTCGGGCAGTCTGTCACCCCTCCACTTT. It yields the protein CASSYSGSLSPLHF.

A single count supports this clone. The CDR3 reads CSVPGLAGSYEQFF. CDR3 in DNA: TGCAGCGTTCCTGGACTAGCGGGATCCTATGAGCAGTTCTTC. This sequence joins TRBV29-1 and TRBJ2-1; TRBD2 agrees at 12 bases. V trimming: 5 bases; J trimming: 8 bases; junction bases outside the gene matches: 7. CDR1 SQVTM and CDR2 ANQGSEA come from the germline V gene. CDR3 length: 14 amino acids.

V usage is TRBV10-3 and J usage is TRBJ2-3; 11 bases fit TRBD2. The trim removed 6 bases at V and 3 bases at J, leaving 5 bases unmatched. Germline-derived CDR1 and CDR2 are ENHRY and SYGVKD. The CDR3 is 15 amino acids. DNA of the CDR3: TGTGCCATCAGCACTAGCGGGAGATCGACAGATACGCAGTATTTT. Its translation: CAISTSGRSTDTQYF.

The genes are TRBV9 and TRBJ2-3; 7 bases are shared with TRBD2. The V gene's germline CDR1 is SGDLS and CDR2 YYNGEE. After removal of 4 bases from V and 5 bases from J, the junction contained 13 bases not matched to a gene. This CDR3 region has 16 residues. CDR3 sequence: CASSPKGGSLGDTQYF. The CDR3 region has the DNA TGTGCCAGCAGCCCCAAGGGCGGGAGCTTGGGAGATACGCAGTATTTT.

This chain links TRBV28 with TRBJ1-1, with D unclear. The CDR3 has 14 amino acids. Germline V gene data show CDR1 as MDHEN and CDR2 as SYDVKM. Trimming shortened V by 2 bases and J by 0 bases, and 7 bases separated the two germline ends. CDR3 nucleotides: TGTGCCAGCAGTTTAGTACAGCTGAACACTGAAGCTTTCTTT. Translating gives CASSLVQLNTEAFF.

The chain employs TRBV6-2 or TRBV6-3 and TRBJ2-2; 10 bases agree with TRBD2. The CDR3 runs to 16 residues. V gave up 4 bases and J gave up 4 bases; unmatched junction bases: 6. The germline V gene encodes CDR1 MNHEY and CDR2 SVGEGT. The chain's CDR3 is CASSFGLAVLTGELFF. The CDR3 region has the DNA TGTGCCAGCAGTTTCGGACTAGCGGTACTCACCGGGGAGCTGTTTTTT.

This clone was seen a few times. CDR3 nucleotide sequence: TGTGCCAGCAGTTTGCCCGGGGATAGGCAGCCCCAGCATTTT. The encoded protein is CASSLPGDRQPQHF. This chain links TRBV28 with TRBJ1-5; D gene uncertain. Per the germline V gene, CDR1 is MDHEN and CDR2 is SYDVKM. The V end lost 3 bases, the J end lost 7 bases, and 13 bases lay between the germline ends. This CDR3 is 14 amino acids long.

The genes are TRBV6-2 or TRBV6-3 and TRBJ2-7; perhaps TRBD2 as D (5 bases). V lost 4 bases, J lost 1 base, and 20 bases lay in between. CDR3 size: 17 residues. Per the germline V gene, CDR1 is MNHEY and CDR2 is SVGEGT. The CDR3 nucleotides read TGTGCCAGCAGTTCCTACCCAACGGGAATAACGTCCTACGAGCAGTACTTC. Amino acid sequence: CASSSYPTGITSYEQYF.

This clone was found once. The chain employs TRBV27 and TRBJ2-1; 7 nucleotides line up with TRBD1. The germline CDR1 and CDR2 sequences are MNHEY and SMNVEV (reference sequence). Trimming at V came to 8 bases and at J to 1 base, leaving 8 bases not matched to a gene. This CDR3 has 15 residues. The CDR3 region is CASGYQTGSYNEQFF. In DNA, the CDR3 is TGTGCCAGCGGATATCAGACAGGGTCCTACAATGAGCAGTTCTTC.

The gene calls are TRBV7-9 and TRBJ1-1; 9 positions match TRBD1. Germline CDR1 SEHNR, CDR2 FQNEAQ (reference sequence). V trimming: 5 bases; J trimming: 5 bases; junction bases outside the gene matches: 9. The CDR3 length is 15 residues. The CDR3 DNA reads TGTGCCAGCAGCGGACAGGGGAAGGCCCAGACTGAAGCTTTCTTT. This codes for CASSGQGKAQTEAFF.

This chain links TRBV7-9 with TRBJ1-2; D not certain. The CDR3 has 12 amino acids. The germline V and J ends were trimmed by 5 bases and 5 bases, with 9 bases remaining between them. CDR1 and CDR2 from the germline V gene are SEHNR and FQNEAQ (reference sequence). This CDR3 reads CASSPTVYGYTF. The CDR3 DNA reads TGTGCCAGCAGCCCTACAGTTTATGGCTACACCTTC.

The J gene is TRBJ1-5, the V gene TRBV9; D is uncertain. The V end lost 3 bases, the J end lost 0 bases, and 10 bases lay between the germline ends. Germline V gene sequence: CDR1 SGDLS, CDR2 YYNGEE. The CDR3 has 15 amino acids. This CDR3 reads CASSETPYSNQPQHF. For the CDR3, the DNA is TGTGCCAGCAGCGAGACACCTTATAGCAATCAGCCCCAGCATTTT.

CDR3 nucleotide sequence: TGTGCCAGCAGCTCTGGGGACAGGGGCGAAGGCAATCAGCCCCAGCATTTT. Its translation is CASSSGDRGEGNQPQHF. V gene TRBV7-2 combines with J gene TRBJ1-5, with 10 bases fitting TRBD1. The J segment lost 2 bases and the V segment lost 4 bases, leaving 8 bases of the junction unmatched. Germline lookup yields CDR1 SGHTA and CDR2 FQGNSA. This CDR3 comprises 17 residues.